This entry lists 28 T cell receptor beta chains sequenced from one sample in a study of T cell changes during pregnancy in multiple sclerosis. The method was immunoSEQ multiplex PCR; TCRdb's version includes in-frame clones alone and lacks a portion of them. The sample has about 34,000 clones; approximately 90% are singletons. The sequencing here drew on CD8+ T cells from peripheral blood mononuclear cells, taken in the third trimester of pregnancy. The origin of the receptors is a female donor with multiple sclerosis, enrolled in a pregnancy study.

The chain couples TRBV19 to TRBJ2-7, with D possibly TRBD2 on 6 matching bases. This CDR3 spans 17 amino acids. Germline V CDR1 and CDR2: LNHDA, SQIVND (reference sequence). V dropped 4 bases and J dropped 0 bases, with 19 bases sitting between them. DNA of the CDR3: TGTGCCAGTAGTACCTCTCCCGGGACTCTCAGCTCCTACGAGCAGTACTTC. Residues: CASSTSPGTLSSYEQYF.

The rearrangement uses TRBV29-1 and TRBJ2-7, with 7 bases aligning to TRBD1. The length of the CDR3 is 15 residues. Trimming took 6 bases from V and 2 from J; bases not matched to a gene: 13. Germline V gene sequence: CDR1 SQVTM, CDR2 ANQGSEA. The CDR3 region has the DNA TGCAGCGTGCGCCAGGGACAGATTCCTACCTACGAGCAGTACTTC. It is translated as CSVRQGQIPTYEQYF.

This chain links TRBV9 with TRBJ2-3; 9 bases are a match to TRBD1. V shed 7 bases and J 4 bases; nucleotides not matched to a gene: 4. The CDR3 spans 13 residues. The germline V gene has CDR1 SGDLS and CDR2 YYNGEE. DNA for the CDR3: TGTGCCAGCGGGACAGGGCGGCCAGATACGCAGTATTTT. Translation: CASGTGRPDTQYF.

CDR3 nucleotide sequence: TGCGCCAGCAGCCAAGTGCTGGGTTTTCACAGCTATGGCTACACCTTC. Its translation: CASSQVLGFHSYGYTF. The rearrangement joins TRBV4-3 to TRBJ1-2, with no clear D. V was clipped by 1 base and J by 4 bases, with 16 bases between them. Germline V gene sequence: CDR1 LGHNA, CDR2 YSLEER. CDR3 length: 16 residues.

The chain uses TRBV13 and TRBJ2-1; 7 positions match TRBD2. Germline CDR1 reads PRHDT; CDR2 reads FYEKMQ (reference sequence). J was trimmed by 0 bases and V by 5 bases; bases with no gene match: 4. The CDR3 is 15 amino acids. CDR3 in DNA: TGTGCCAGCAGCACTACTAGCGCCTCCTACAATGAGCAGTTCTTC. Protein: CASSTTSASYNEQFF.

The CDR3, as DNA: TGTGCCAGCAGCTTAATGACAGAGAATCAGCCCCAGCATTTT. Its protein is CASSLMTENQPQHF. The V call is TRBV7-2, the J call TRBJ1-5; D is perhaps TRBD1 (5 bases). The V gene's germline CDR1 is SGHTA and CDR2 FQGNSA. The CDR3 runs 14 residues. V was clipped by 2 bases and J by 4 bases, with 9 bases between them. The variable domain in full, with the rest retrieved from reference TRBV7-2 and TRBJ1-5, is GAGVSQSPSNKVTEKGKDVELRCDPISGHTALYWYRQSLGQGLEFLIYFQGNSAPDKSGLPSDRFSAERTGGSVSTLTIQRTQQEDSAVYLCASSLMTENQPQHFGDGTRLSIL.

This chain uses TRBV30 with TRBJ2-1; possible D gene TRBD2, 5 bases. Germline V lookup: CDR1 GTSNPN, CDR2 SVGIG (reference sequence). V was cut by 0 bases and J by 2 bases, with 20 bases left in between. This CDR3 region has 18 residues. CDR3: CAWSVRRETHQTYNEQFF. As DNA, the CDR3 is TGTGCCTGGAGTGTACGAAGGGAGACACACCAGACCTACAATGAGCAGTTCTTC.

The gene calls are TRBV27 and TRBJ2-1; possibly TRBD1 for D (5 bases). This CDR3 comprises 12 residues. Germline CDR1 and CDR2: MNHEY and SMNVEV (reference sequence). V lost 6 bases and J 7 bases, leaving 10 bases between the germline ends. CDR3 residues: CASRGVLNEQFF. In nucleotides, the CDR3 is TGTGCCAGCAGAGGGGTTCTTAATGAGCAGTTCTTC.

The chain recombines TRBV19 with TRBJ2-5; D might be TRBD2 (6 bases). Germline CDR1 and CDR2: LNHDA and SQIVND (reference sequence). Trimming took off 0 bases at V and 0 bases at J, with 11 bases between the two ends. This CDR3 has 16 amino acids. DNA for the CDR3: TGTGCCAGTAGTATAGATCACCTAGCGTACCAAGAGACCCAGTACTTC. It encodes CASSIDHLAYQETQYF.

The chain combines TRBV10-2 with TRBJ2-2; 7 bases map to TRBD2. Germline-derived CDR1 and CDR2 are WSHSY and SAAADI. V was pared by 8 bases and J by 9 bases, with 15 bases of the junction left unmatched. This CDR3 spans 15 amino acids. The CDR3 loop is CASRSGLSAGWELFF. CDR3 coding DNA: TGCGCCAGCCGCTCCGGACTGTCAGCGGGATGGGAGCTGTTTTTT.

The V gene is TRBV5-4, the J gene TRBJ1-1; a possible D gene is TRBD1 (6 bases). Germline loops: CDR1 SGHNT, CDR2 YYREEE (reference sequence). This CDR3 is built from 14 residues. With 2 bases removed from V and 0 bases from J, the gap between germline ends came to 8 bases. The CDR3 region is CASSFQGMNTEAFF. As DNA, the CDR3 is TGTGCCAGCAGCTTTCAGGGGATGAACACTGAAGCTTTCTTT.

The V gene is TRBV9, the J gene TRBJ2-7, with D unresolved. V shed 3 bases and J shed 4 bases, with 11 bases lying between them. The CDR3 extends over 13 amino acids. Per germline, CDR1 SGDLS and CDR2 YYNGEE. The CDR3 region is CASSAPPYYEQYF. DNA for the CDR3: TGTGCCAGCAGCGCCCCTCCCTATTACGAGCAGTACTTC.

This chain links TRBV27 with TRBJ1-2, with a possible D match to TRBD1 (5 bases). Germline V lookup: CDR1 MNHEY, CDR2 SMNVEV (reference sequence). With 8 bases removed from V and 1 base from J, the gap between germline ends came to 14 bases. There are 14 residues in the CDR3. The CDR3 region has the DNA TGTGCCAGCCTGGGGCTAGATAATAACTATGGCTACACCTTC. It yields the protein CASLGLDNNYGYTF.

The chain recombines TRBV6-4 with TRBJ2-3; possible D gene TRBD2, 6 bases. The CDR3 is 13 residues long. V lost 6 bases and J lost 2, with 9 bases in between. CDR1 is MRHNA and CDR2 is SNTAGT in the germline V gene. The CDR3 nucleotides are TGTGCCAGCAGCGGCGGGGACACAGATACGCAGTATTTT. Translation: CASSGGDTDTQYF.

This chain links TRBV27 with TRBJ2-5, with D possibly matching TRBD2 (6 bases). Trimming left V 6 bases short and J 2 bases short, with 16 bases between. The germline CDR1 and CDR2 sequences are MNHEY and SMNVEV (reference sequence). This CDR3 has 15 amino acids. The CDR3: CASRGGWTLQETQYF. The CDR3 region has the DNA TGTGCCAGCAGGGGGGGTTGGACTTTACAAGAGACCCAGTACTTC.

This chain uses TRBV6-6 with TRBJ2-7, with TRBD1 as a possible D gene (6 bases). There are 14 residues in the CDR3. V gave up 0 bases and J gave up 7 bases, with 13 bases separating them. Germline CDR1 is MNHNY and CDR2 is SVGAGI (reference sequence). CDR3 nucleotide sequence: TGTGCCAGCAGTTACTCGATAACAGGGCGTGAGCAGTACTTC. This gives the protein CASSYSITGREQYF.

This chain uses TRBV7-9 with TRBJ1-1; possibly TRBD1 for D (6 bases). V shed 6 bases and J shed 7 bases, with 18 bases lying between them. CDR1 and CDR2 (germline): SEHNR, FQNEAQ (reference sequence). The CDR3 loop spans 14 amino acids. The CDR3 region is CASRQAGQYLEAFF. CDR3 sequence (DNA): TGTGCCAGCAGACAAGCCGGACAGTACCTTGAAGCTTTCTTT.

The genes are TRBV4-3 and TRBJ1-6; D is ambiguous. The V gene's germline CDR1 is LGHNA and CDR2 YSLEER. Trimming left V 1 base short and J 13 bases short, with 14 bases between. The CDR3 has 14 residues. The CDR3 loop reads CASSQGAAAQPLHF. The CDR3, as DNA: TGCGCCAGCAGCCAAGGTGCGGCAGCTCAGCCCCTCCACTTT.

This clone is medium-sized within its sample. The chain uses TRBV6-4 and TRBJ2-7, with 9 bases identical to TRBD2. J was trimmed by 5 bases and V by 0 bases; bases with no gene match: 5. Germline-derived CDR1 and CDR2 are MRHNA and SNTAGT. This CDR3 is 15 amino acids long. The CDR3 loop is CASSDSAGGAHEQYF. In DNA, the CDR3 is TGTGCCAGCAGTGACTCGGCGGGGGGGGCCCACGAGCAGTACTTC.

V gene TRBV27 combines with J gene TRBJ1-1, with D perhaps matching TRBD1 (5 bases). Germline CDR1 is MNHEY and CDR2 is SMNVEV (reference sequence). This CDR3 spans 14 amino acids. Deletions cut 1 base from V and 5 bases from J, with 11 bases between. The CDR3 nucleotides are TGTGCCAGCAGTTTATTCGCAGGGATAACTGAAGCTTTCTTT. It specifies CASSLFAGITEAFF.

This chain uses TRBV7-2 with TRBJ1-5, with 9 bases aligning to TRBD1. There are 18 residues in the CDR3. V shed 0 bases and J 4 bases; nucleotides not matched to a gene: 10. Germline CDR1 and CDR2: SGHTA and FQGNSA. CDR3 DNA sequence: TGTGCCAGCAGCTTAGCCCAAGGGACAGGGAGCCTAAATCAGCCCCAGCATTTT. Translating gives CASSLAQGTGSLNQPQHF.

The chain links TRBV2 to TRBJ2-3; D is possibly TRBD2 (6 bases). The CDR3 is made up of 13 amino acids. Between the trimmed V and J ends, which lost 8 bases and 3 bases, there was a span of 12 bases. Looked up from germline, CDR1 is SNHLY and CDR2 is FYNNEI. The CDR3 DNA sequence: TGTGCCAGCGCCGGGGGAATGACAGATACGCAGTATTTT. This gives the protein CASAGGMTDTQYF.

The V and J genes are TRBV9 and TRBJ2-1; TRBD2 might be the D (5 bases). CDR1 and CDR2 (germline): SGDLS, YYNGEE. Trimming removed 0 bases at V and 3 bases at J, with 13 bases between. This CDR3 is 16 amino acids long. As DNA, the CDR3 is TGTGCCAGCAGCGTAGGGGGATCGGAGGTCTACAATGAGCAGTTCTTC. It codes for CASSVGGSEVYNEQFF.

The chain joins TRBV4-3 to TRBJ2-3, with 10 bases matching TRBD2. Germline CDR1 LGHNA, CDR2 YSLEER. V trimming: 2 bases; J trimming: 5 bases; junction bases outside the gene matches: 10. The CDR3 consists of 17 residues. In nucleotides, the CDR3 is TGCGCCAGCAGCCAAAGTCGAGCGGGGGGGCCGGTAGATACGCAGTATTTT. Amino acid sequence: CASSQSRAGGPVDTQYF.

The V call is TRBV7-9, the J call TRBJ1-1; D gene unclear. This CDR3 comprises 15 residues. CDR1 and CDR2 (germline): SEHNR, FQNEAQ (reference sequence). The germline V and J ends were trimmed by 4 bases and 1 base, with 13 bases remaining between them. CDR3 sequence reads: CASSSPWASNTEAFF. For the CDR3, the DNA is TGTGCCAGCAGCTCCCCGTGGGCCTCGAACACTGAAGCTTTCTTT.

CDR3 sequence (DNA): TGTGCCAGCTCTACACAGGGGGCGTACGACGAGCAGTACTTC. Protein sequence: CASSTQGAYDEQYF. The rearrangement joins TRBV18 to TRBJ2-7; 9 bases match TRBD1. This CDR3 is built from 14 residues. CDR1 is KGHSH and CDR2 is LQKENI in the germline V gene. The ends lost 6 bases at V and 5 bases at J; junction bases unmatched: 8.

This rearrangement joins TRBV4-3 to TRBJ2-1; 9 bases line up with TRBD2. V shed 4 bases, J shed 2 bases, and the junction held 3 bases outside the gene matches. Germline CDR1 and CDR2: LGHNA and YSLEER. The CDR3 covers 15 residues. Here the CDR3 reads CASSRVAGAYNEQFF. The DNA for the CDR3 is TGCGCCAGCAGCCGGGTAGCGGGGGCCTACAATGAGCAGTTCTTC.

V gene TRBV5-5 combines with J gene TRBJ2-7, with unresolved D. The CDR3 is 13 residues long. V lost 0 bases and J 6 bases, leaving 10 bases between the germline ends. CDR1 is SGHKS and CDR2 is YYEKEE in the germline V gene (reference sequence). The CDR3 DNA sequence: TGTGCCAGCAGCTTGGAGTGGAGCTCCGAGCAGTACTTC. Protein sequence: CASSLEWSSEQYF.